The 8 T cell receptor beta chains below come from one sample, sequenced in a study of T cell repertoires in cytomegalovirus infection. One entry per CDR3 protein results from TCRdb running MiXCR on the reads. The table records fewer than 1,000,000 distinct CDR3 sequences, around 32% of them present only once. Their target antigens are unknown. Sample: cultured CD8+ T cells from PBMCs, taken from culture after CMV antigen stimulation. The receptors originated from a human donor in good health (CMV status not recorded). Some clones in this sample may be carry-over from other donors' samples.

The rearrangement uses TRBV11-1 and TRBJ2-1, with 11 nucleotides matching TRBD2. The CDR3 covers 16 residues. Per the germline V gene, CDR1 is SGHAT and CDR2 is FQDESV (reference sequence). Unmatched junction bases numbered 5, after V lost 2 bases and J lost 5 bases. The CDR3 DNA reads as TGTGCCAGCAGCTTACTAGCGGGGGGCGATGACAATGAGCAGTTCTTC. It encodes CASSLLAGGDDNEQFF.

There are many counts of this clonotype. The chain joins TRBV7-6 to TRBJ2-7; D may be TRBD2 (6 bases). The V gene lost 0 bases and the J gene lost 2 bases, with 11 bases spanning the gap. Looked up from germline, CDR1 is SGHVS and CDR2 is FNYEAQ. The CDR3 runs to 15 residues. The CDR3 sequence: CASSLALGRTYEQYV. DNA for the CDR3: TGTGCCAGCAGCTTAGCCCTCGGGAGAACCTACGAGCAGTACGTC.

This chain joins TRBV20-1 and TRBJ2-1; TRBD2 matches 9 bases. The CDR3 length is 13 residues. Germline V gene sequence: CDR1 DFQATT, CDR2 SNEGSKA (reference sequence). The CDR3 DNA reads as TGCAGCTCAACTAGCGGGCGTAAGAATGAGCAGTTCTTC. Translation: CSSTSGRKNEQFF.

The table lists this clonotype with a few counts. The chain couples TRBV6-5 to TRBJ2-1; D call uncertain. CDR3 length equals 16 residues. Germline CDR1 MNHEY, CDR2 SVGAGI. Trimming took off 6 bases at V and 0 bases at J, with 15 bases between the two ends. The CDR3 coding sequence is TGTGCCAGCAGACCCCATAGTATGCGCTCCTACAATGAGCAGTTCTTC. Translated, it gives CASRPHSMRSYNEQFF.

A note on this clonotype: Likely a read error: the CDR3 ends without its conserved phenylalanine or tryptophan. This rearrangement joins TRBV7-9 to TRBJ1-2, with D maybe TRBD1 (5 bases). Germline V gene data show CDR1 as SEHNR and CDR2 as FQNEAQ (reference sequence). The CDR3 has 15 amino acids. The V end was cut by 2 bases, the J end by 4 bases, with 14 bases between. CDR3 residues: CASSLTQGGSYGYTS. In DNA, the CDR3 is TGTGCCAGCAGCTTAACGCAGGGAGGTTCCTATGGCTACACCTCC.

This clonotype came up a few times. The chain uses TRBV6-2 or TRBV6-3 and TRBJ2-7; weak D call: TRBD1 (6 bases). V shed 2 bases and J shed 4 bases, with 18 bases lying between them. CDR1 MNHEY and CDR2 SVGEGT come from the germline V gene. This CDR3 is 16 amino acids long. This CDR3 is CASSYVEQGTPYEQYV. The CDR3 coding sequence is TGTGCCAGCAGTTACGTCGAACAGGGTACCCCATACGAGCAGTACGTC.

The V gene is TRBV28, the J gene TRBJ2-5; 7 bases map to TRBD1. CDR1 and CDR2 from the germline V gene are MDHEN and SYDVKM. The CDR3 loop spans 13 amino acids. After removal of 6 bases from V and 3 bases from J, the junction contained 4 bases not matched to a gene. CDR3 nucleotides: TGTGCCAGCAGCCATGACAGGGAAGAGACCCAGTACTTC. Residues: CASSHDREETQYF.

This clonotype was observed at least ten times. The chain recombines TRBV7-2 with TRBJ2-4; TRBD2 agrees at 9 bases. The junction had 4 bases not matched to a gene; V was cut back by 1 base and J by 6 bases. Germline values: CDR1 SGHTA, CDR2 FQGNSA. This CDR3 comprises 15 residues. The CDR3 region has the DNA TGTGCCAGCAGCTTAGGGCGGGGGGGCGGAAACATTCAGTACTTC. It codes for CASSLGRGGGNIQYF.